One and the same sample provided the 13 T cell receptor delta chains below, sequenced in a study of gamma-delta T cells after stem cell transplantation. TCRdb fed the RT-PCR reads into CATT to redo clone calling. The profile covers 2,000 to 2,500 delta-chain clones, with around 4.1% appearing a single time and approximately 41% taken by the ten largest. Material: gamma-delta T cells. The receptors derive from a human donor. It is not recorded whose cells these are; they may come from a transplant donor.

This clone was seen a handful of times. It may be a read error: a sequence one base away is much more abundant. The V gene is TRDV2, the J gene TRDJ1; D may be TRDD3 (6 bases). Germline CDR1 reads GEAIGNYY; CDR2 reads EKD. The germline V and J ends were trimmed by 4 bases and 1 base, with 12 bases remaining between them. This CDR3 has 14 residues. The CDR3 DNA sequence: TGTGCCTGTGATCCCTTACTGGGCACCGATAAACTCATCTTT. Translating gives CACDPLLGTDKLIF.

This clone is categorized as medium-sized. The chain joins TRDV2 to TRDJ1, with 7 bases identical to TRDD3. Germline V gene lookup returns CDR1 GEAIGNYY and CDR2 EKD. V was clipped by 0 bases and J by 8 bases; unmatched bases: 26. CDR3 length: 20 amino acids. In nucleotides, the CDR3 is TGTGCCTGTGACACCGCGTCCAACTGGGGCCCTCTGCCCCAGTTACGAAAACTCATCTTT. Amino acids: CACDTASNWGPLPQLRKLIF.

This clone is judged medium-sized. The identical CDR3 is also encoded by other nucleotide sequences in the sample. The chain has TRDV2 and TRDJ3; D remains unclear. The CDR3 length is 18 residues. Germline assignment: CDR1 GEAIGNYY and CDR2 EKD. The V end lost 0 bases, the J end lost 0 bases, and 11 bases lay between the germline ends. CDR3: CACDTVLVSSWDTRQMFF. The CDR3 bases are TGTGCCTGTGACACCGTGCTGGTTAGCTCCTGGGACACCCGACAGATGTTTTTC.

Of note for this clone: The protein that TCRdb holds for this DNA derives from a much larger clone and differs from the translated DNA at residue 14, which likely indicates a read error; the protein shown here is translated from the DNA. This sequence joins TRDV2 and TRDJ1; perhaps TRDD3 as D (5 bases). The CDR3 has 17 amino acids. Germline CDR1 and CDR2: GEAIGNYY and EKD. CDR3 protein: CACDTLGHTRRTDRLIF. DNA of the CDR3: TGTGCCTGTGACACTCTGGGACATACCCGACGGACCGATAGACTCATCTTT.

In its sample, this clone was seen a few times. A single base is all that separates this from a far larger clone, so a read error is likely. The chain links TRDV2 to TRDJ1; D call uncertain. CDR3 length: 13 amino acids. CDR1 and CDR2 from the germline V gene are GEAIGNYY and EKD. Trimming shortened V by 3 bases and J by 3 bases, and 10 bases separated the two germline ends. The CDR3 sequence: CACDAYGADKLIF. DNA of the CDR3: TGTGCCTGTGACGCCTATGGAGCCGATAAACTCATCTTT.

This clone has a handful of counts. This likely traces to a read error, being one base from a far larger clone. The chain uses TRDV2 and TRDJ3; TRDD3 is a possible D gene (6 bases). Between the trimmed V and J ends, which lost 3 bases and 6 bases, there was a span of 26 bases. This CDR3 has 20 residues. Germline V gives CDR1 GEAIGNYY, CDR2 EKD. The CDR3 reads CACDRTPLSGELMDTRQMFF. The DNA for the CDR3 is TGTGCCTGTGACCGGACCCCTCTTTCTGGGGAACTGATGGACACCCGACAGATGTTTTTC.

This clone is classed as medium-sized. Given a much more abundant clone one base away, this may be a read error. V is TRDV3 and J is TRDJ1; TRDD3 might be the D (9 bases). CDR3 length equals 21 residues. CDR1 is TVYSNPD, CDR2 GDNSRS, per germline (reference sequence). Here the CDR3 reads CASVYLPKPDWGTVYTDKPIF. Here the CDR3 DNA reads TGTGCCTCTGTCTACCTTCCTAAACCGGACTGGGGGACCGTGTACACCGATAAACCCATCTTT. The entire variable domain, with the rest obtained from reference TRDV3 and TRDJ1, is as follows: CDKVTQSSPDQTVASGSEVVLLCTYDTVYSNPDLFWYRIRPDYSFQFVFYGDNSRSEGADFTQGRFSVKHILTQKAFHLVISPVRTEDSATYYCASVYLPKPDWGTVYTDKPIFGKGTRVTVEP.

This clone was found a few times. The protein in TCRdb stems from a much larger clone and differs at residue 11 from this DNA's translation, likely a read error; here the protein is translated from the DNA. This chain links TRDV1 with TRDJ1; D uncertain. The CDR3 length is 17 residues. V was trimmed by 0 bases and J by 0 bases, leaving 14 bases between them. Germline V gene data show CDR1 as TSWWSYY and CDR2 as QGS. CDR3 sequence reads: CALGELELRVHTDKLIF. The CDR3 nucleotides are TGTGCTCTTGGGGAACTAGAGCTGAGGGTGCACACCGATAAACTCATCTTT.

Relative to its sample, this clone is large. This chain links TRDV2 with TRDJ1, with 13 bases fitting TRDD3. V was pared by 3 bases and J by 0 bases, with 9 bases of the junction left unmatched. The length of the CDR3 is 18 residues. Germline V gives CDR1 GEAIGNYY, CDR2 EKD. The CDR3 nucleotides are TGTGCCTGTGACCAAGTACTGGGGGATACGCAGTACACCGATAAACTCATCTTT. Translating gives CACDQVLGDTQYTDKLIF.

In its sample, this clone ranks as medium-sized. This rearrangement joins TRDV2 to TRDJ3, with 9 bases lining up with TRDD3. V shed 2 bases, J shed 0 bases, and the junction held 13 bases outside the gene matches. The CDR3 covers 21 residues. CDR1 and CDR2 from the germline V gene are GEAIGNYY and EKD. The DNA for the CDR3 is TGTGCCTGTGACAGGGTACTGGGGGACCTTTTGAGCTCCTGGGACACCCGACAGATGTTTTTC. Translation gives CACDRVLGDLLSSWDTRQMFF.

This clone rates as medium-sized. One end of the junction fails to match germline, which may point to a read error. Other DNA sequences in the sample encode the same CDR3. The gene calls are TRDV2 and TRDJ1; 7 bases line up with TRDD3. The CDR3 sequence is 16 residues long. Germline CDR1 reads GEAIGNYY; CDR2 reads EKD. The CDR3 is CACDALLGIHTDKLIF. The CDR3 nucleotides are TGTGCCTGTGACGCCTTACTGGGGATTCACACCGATAAACTCATCTTC.

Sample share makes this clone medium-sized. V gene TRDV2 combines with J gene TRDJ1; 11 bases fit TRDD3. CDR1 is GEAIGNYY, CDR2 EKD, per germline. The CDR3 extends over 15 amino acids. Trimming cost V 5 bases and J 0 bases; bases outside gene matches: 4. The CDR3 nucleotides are TGTGCCTGTGCGGAACTGGGGGATAACACCGATAAACTCATCTTT. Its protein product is CACAELGDNTDKLIF.

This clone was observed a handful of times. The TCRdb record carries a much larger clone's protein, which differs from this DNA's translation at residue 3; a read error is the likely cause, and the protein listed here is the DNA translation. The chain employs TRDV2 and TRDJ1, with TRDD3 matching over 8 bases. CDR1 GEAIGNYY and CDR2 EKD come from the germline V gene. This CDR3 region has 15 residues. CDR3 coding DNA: TGTGCCGGTGACTTAACTGGGGGTCGCCGCGATAAACTCATCTTT. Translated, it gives CAGDLTGGRRDKLIF.